This record covers a single T cell receptor beta chain. What it binds is not known. The sample belongs to a study of graft-versus-host responses after intestinal transplantation. Some clones are missing from TCRdb's copy, which holds only in-frame ones; the method was immunoSEQ multiplex PCR. The profile covers tens of thousands of clones, with roughly nine tenths appearing a single time and roughly 17% taken by the ten largest. The CDR3 runs 14 residues. V was pared by 3 bases and J by 12 bases, with 10 bases of the junction left unmatched. Germline loops: CDR1 SEHNR, CDR2 FQNEAQ (reference sequence). Tissue from the graft was processed to free its intraepithelial and lamina propria lymphocytes. Notes on the study in general: The marrow of recipients harbored GvH clones, and ileum or blood showed some of them first.

The chain recombines TRBV7-9 with TRBJ2-1, with 8 bases lining up with TRBD2. The receptor was derived from a human patient who received an intestinal transplant, so some T cells may come from the graft donor. This specimen consisted of ileum tissue, obtained around seven months after intestinal transplant. The CDR3 DNA sequence: TGTGCCAGCAGCTTGCGCCTAGCGGGTCTTGGGCAGTTCTTC. It yields the protein CASSLRLAGLGQFF.